This entry lists 21 T cell receptor beta chains sequenced from one sample in a study of CD8 T cells in Susac syndrome. It was with random hexamers that 0.5 to 1 ug RNA was reverse transcribed. TCRdb processed the immunoSEQ multiplex PCR reads anew with MiXCR; each CDR3 protein has one entry. The profile covers over 65,000 distinct CDR3 sequences, with about 92% appearing a single time and about 0.52% taken by the ten largest. Sequenced material: CD4+ T cells from PBMCs. The source of these receptors is a human donor with Susac syndrome.

The chain carries TRBV20-1 and TRBJ1-4; 7 bases are a match to TRBD1. After removal of 6 bases from V and 5 bases from J, the junction contained 3 bases not matched to a gene. Per germline, CDR1 DFQATT and CDR2 SNEGSKA (reference sequence). The CDR3 totals 12 residues. CDR3 amino acids: CSAPGQNEKLFF. CDR3 DNA: TGCAGTGCCCCGGGACAGAATGAAAAACTGTTTTTT.

The V gene is TRBV5-4, the J gene TRBJ1-2, with a possible D match to TRBD1 (6 bases). Trimming left V 0 bases short and J 7 bases short, with 19 bases between. Germline values: CDR1 SGHNT, CDR2 YYREEE (reference sequence). CDR3 length: 16 residues. The CDR3 sequence: CASSLGIVAGARGYTF. The CDR3 nucleotides read TGTGCCAGCAGCTTGGGGATTGTTGCAGGGGCGCGTGGCTACACCTTC. The whole variable domain, filled in from reference TRBV5-4 and TRBJ1-2, reads ETGVTQSPTHLIKTRGQQVTLRCSSQSGHNTVSWYQQALGQGPQFIFQYYREEENGRGNFPPRFSGLQFPNYSSELNVNALELDDSALYLCASSLGIVAGARGYTFGSGTRLTVV.

The rearrangement uses TRBV7-8 and TRBJ1-2, with D possibly being TRBD1 (5 bases). CDR3 length: 15 residues. CDR1 is SGHVS and CDR2 is FQNEAQ in the germline V gene. Trimming shortened V by 5 bases and J by 6 bases, and 19 bases separated the two germline ends. CDR3 in DNA: TGTGCCAGCAGCCTGCGGGACGCGAGAAGTAATGGCTACACCTTC. Its protein product is CASSLRDARSNGYTF.

This chain joins TRBV20-1 and TRBJ2-7, with D perhaps matching TRBD1 (6 bases). V gave up 4 bases and J gave up 6 bases, with 13 bases separating them. Germline CDR1 is DFQATT and CDR2 is SNEGSKA (reference sequence). CDR3 length equals 12 residues. CDR3 sequence (DNA): TGCAGTGCTACCCCCAGGACAGCCGAGCAGTACTTC. Encoded protein: CSATPRTAEQYF.

The CDR3 bases are TGCAGTGTCGAGAGGGCAGGGAGCAATCAGCCCCAGCATTTT. This translates into CSVERAGSNQPQHF. The chain combines TRBV20-1 with TRBJ1-5; a weak D match, TRBD1 (5 bases). Trimming removed 7 bases from V and 1 base from J, with 14 bases in between. Germline lookup yields CDR1 DFQATT and CDR2 SNEGSKA (reference sequence). This CDR3 has 14 residues.

V usage is TRBV12-3 or TRBV12-4 and J usage is TRBJ1-5; D remains ambiguous. The V and J ends lost 7 bases and 7 bases respectively, with 17 bases between them. The CDR3 runs to 14 residues. CDR3 DNA: TGTGCCAGCACCCCAATGGGCGTTGGGCAGCCCCAGCATTTT. This translates into CASTPMGVGQPQHF.

J is TRBJ2-1 and V is TRBV25-1; 9 bases line up with TRBD2. Germline V gene data show CDR1 as MGHDK and CDR2 as SYGVNS. V dropped 0 bases and J dropped 9; count of bases not matched to a gene: 6. This CDR3 has 15 residues. The CDR3 is CASSEYGSGRGEQFF. Written as DNA, the CDR3 is TGTGCCAGCAGTGAATACGGTAGCGGGAGAGGTGAGCAGTTCTTC.

The gene calls are TRBV12-3 or TRBV12-4 and TRBJ1-2; possibly TRBD1 for D (5 bases). The CDR3 is 12 amino acids. Trimming took 3 bases from V and 5 from J, leaving 7 bases between them. In DNA form, the CDR3 reads TGTGCCAGCAGTTTGTGGACATATGGCTACACCTTC. Protein product: CASSLWTYGYTF.

The chain carries TRBV19 and TRBJ2-1, with TRBD1 matching 7 bases. The V segment lost 4 bases and the J segment 7 bases; nucleotides outside the gene matches: 4. This CDR3 is built from 13 residues. Germline CDR1 LNHDA, CDR2 SQIVND (reference sequence). The CDR3 sequence is CASSTQGRNEQFF. CDR3 sequence (DNA): TGTGCCAGTAGTACACAGGGGCGTAATGAGCAGTTCTTC.

The J gene is TRBJ2-1, the V gene TRBV12-3 or TRBV12-4; TRBD2 agrees at 7 bases. CDR3 length equals 16 residues. The V segment lost 6 bases and the J segment 3 bases; nucleotides outside the gene matches: 11. CDR3 DNA sequence: TGTGCCAGCAGCCCCCCAGCGCGGGGGATCTACAATGAGCAGTTCTTC. It is translated as CASSPPARGIYNEQFF.

V and J are TRBV29-1 and TRBJ1-1; D is perhaps TRBD1 (5 bases). V was clipped by 8 bases and J by 1 base, with 17 bases between them. Germline V lookup: CDR1 SQVTM, CDR2 ANQGSEA. The length of the CDR3 is 14 residues. The DNA for the CDR3 is TGCAGCTTTCTCGGTGGGGCTCCGAACACTGAAGCTTTCTTT. Translated, it gives CSFLGGAPNTEAFF.

The chain combines TRBV20-1 with TRBJ1-2, with D unclear. The ends were cut back, 4 bases at V and 6 bases at J, with 15 bases in the middle. This CDR3 is built from 13 residues. Germline V gives CDR1 DFQATT, CDR2 SNEGSKA (reference sequence). The CDR3 region has the DNA TGCAGTGCTACGGGTTCCACGGGCGATGGCTACACCTTC. Its translation: CSATGSTGDGYTF.

In DNA form, the CDR3 reads TGTGCCAGCTCACCAATACTCGGTGATACGCAGTATTTT. Residues: CASSPILGDTQYF. This chain joins TRBV18 and TRBJ2-3; D ambiguous. V was pared by 2 bases and J by 6 bases, with 9 bases between. CDR1 is KGHSH, CDR2 LQKENI, per germline. This CDR3 is built from 13 residues.

This sequence joins TRBV18 and TRBJ2-3, with a weak D call TRBD2 (6 bases). The V gene's germline CDR1 is KGHSH and CDR2 LQKENI. V was pared by 5 bases and J by 4 bases, with 16 bases between. This CDR3 has 15 residues. CDR3 nucleotides: TGTGCCAGCTCATTAGGCGGGATGAGTTCAGATACGCAGTATTTT. Translating it yields CASSLGGMSSDTQYF.

V usage is TRBV20-1 and J usage is TRBJ2-2; D not certain. The CDR3 runs 13 residues. Trimming pared 3 bases from V and 6 bases from J, leaving 11 bases between. CDR1 DFQATT and CDR2 SNEGSKA come from the germline V gene (reference sequence). The CDR3, as DNA: TGCAGTGCTAGTAACCCCCTAGCCGGGGAGCTGTTTTTT. This codes for CSASNPLAGELFF.

The chain carries TRBV12-3 or TRBV12-4 and TRBJ2-1; D remains unclear. The CDR3 covers 16 residues. Trimming took off 3 bases at V and 6 bases at J, with 18 bases between the two ends. DNA of the CDR3: TGTGCCAGCAGTTTTATGCCCAGCGACCTCTTCAATGAGCAGTTCTTC. This encodes CASSFMPSDLFNEQFF.

The V and J genes are TRBV2 and TRBJ2-5, with TRBD2 matching 9 bases. J lost 5 bases, V lost 6 bases, and 16 bases had no gene match. This CDR3 region has 17 residues. Germline V gene sequence: CDR1 SNHLY, CDR2 FYNNEI. The DNA for the CDR3 is TGTGCCAGCAGCTTATTACTCCCGGGACTAGCAGGGGAGACCCAGTACTTC. Its protein product is CASSLLLPGLAGETQYF.

The rearrangement uses TRBV7-9 and TRBJ2-1; D gene ambiguous. CDR3 length equals 12 residues. The germline V and J ends were trimmed by 3 bases and 9 bases, with 9 bases remaining between them. Germline lookup yields CDR1 SEHNR and CDR2 FQNEAQ (reference sequence). CDR3 in amino acids: CASSLQLGEQFF. In DNA, the CDR3 is TGTGCCAGCAGCTTGCAGCTCGGTGAGCAGTTCTTC.

The DNA for the CDR3 is TGCAGTGCTAGTCGGGACGGAACCTACGAGCAGTACTTC. Amino acids: CSASRDGTYEQYF. This chain links TRBV20-1 with TRBJ2-7, with D perhaps being TRBD1 or TRBD2 (5 bases each). The germline gives CDR1 DFQATT, CDR2 SNEGSKA (reference sequence). Trimming took off 3 bases at V and 2 bases at J, with 11 bases between the two ends. There are 13 residues in the CDR3.

The chain carries TRBV2 and TRBJ1-1, with D tentatively TRBD1 (5 bases). CDR1 and CDR2 from the germline V gene are SNHLY and FYNNEI. V was pared by 10 bases and J by 1 base, with 16 bases between. CDR3 length: 14 residues. In DNA, the CDR3 is TGTGCCATCAGGGTGGGGGAGTCGAACACTGAAGCTTTCTTT. Translating gives CAIRVGESNTEAFF. The entire variable domain, with the rest obtained from reference TRBV2 and TRBJ1-1, is as follows: EPEVTQTPSHQVTQMGQEVILRCVPISNHLYFYWYRQILGQKVEFLVSFYNNEISEKSEIFDDQFSVERPDGSNFTLKIRSTKLEDSAMYFCAIRVGESNTEAFFGQGTRLTVV.

The V and J genes are TRBV28 and TRBJ2-6; possible D gene TRBD2, 6 bases. CDR3 length: 15 amino acids. V was trimmed by 5 bases and J by 1 base, leaving 9 bases between them. Looked up from germline, CDR1 is MDHEN and CDR2 is SYDVKM. The CDR3 coding sequence is TGTGCCAGCAGTCCTGGGGGGTCTGGGGCCAACGTCCTGACTTTC. The encoded protein is CASSPGGSGANVLTF.